This paragraph reports one T cell receptor (beta chain). Its recognized antigen is unknown. Base qualities are missing; no much larger clone stands one base away. The entry originates in a study of cytomegalovirus exposure and HLA in healthy donors (dated by TCRdb to 2015 to 2018). Notes on the research overall: According to an earlier analysis of a few hundred of the donors, roughly 180 million T cells yielded some 110 million unique TCR beta sequences and around 300 Gb of sequence data. Of the 398 genotyped donors, about 80% fell in the genetic ancestry cluster associated with self-reported Caucasian donors. Because of strong linkage in the cohort, roughly five DR-DQ haplotypes were treated as single units for association and clustering. An earlier analysis of some 500 of the donors used high-throughput TCR beta sequencing to judge whether each TCR beta V gene segment behaved as functional or pseudogenic. The aim of the study was to test whether cataloging public T cell receptors could identify signatures of past pathogen exposure. Class I and class II HLA loci were covered by the typing at four-digit resolution. High-throughput TCR immunosequencing, statistical association of individual TCRs with disease status, and machine learning were combined to predict cytomegalovirus infection status. Rather than using new phenotypic data, the later analysis identified candidate immune exposures from TCR beta sequences and from how often those sequences occurred across donors. In a later analysis, previously published TCR beta repertoires from 550 to 750 donors were re-analyzed and high-resolution HLA genotyping was added so that TCR occurrence patterns could be studied. The number of typed donors differed by locus: roughly 629-640 for A, B, C, DRB1 and DQB1; some 500 for DQA1; approximately 600 for DPA1; and approximately 450 for DPB1. Along with the approximately 620-subject first cohort, a separate validation cohort of around 110 different subjects was used. An early release covering 550 to 700 HLA-typed donors comprised about 320 gigabases of sequencing data and tens of millions of unique TCR sequences. Alongside the repertoire data, information on donor age, sex, ethnicity and CMV serostatus was compiled. A later genetic analysis took genome-wide SNP genotypes for about three fifths of the roughly 670 donors and used that subset as a discovery cohort. All discovery cohort repertoires had been generated on a single sequencing platform. Using immunosequencing, the study profiled T cell repertoires from 666 subjects and related those repertoires to cytomegalovirus serostatus. Among some 400 genotyped donors of the cohort, an average of around 250,000 unique TCR beta nucleotide sequences was sequenced per donor, of which about 19% were non-productive.

The library was generated by the immunoSEQ multiplex PCR assay. For the multiplex PCR, a mixture combining 60 forward primers for TCR Vbeta segments and 13 reverse primers for TCR Jbeta segments was used. The CDR3 region of rearranged TCR beta genes was amplified from genomic DNA by a multiplex PCR assay. The Illumina HiSeq System was used to sequence the amplified TCR beta libraries as 87-base-pair reads. The authors' analysis ran thus. In a later analysis, about 80 million unique TCR beta chains were counted across the approximately 670 repertoires, and roughly 11 million of these chains were shared by at least two donors. Raw reads were error-corrected and collapsed into unique sequences with a nearest-neighbor algorithm that merged closely related sequences to remove PCR and sequencing errors. Alignment of CDR3 sequences to IMGT reference sequences was used to assign V, D and J gene segments. For a sequence to be retained, a match of at least six nucleotides to both a V gene segment and a J gene segment was required. A rearrangement was called productive if the CDR3 had no stop codons and remained in frame with V and J, and every other rearrangement was called non-productive. Following IMGT convention, CDR3 was defined as the stretch from the second conserved V-encoded cysteine to the conserved J-encoded phenylalanine. Sequences without an unambiguous match to a single V gene segment were excluded from the earlier analysis of about 640 of the donors. In an earlier analysis of around 590 of the donors, a V segment was called functional when productive rearrangements were above 56.7%, and segregating when the standard deviation between donors exceeded 5%. A statistical classification framework was developed to diagnose cytomegalovirus status using the catalog of TCR beta chain sequences. V and J gene assignment, in a later analysis, came from comparing TCR nucleotide sequences with IMGT/GENE-DB human TR gene sequences. A later analysis assigned CDR3 sequences and most-parsimonious VDJ recombination scenarios with the TCRdist pipeline. A later analysis defined each TCR beta chain by its CDR3 amino acid sequence plus V-gene family, and excluded reads lacking a unique V-gene family. A later analysis removed roughly 590 highly shared, low-generation-probability nucleotide sequences to deal with suspected cross-contamination and a sequencing artifact. In a later analysis, a clonal expansion index for each public chain was calculated from normalized within-repertoire ranks of inferred template counts. A later analysis computed generation probabilities with a VDJ recombination model fitted to out-of-frame rearrangements, and checked the results against IGoR. In a later analysis, TCR-TCR, TCR-HLA and TCR-CMV co-occurrence was scored with hypergeometric tests, and a repertoire-size bias correction was applied to TCR pairs. False discovery rates were estimated in a later analysis by permuting HLA or CMV assignments 20 times. In a later analysis, co-occurring TCRs were grouped using DBSCAN, with TCRdist sequence similarity added in when clustering inside HLA-allele-positive subsets. For co-occurrence clustering, repertoires with fewer than 30,000 or more than 120,000 public chains were excluded, along with about five repertoires with anomalous nucleotide sharing. TCRdb mirrors the immuneACCESS table, restricted to in-frame sequences. Some clones are absent from its copies; in checked studies, under half trace to an unresolved V gene, and the reason for the others is unknown. The V and J calls and clone size come from that table; D and trimming were worked out from the DNA. Recorded for this sample are around 64,000 clones; about nine tenths of them occurred a single time. The top ten clonotypes cover 2% of the sample.

The cohort was made up of 666 healthy bone marrow donors. At the time of sampling, every cohort member was nominally healthy, though immune exposures that went unrecorded were likely present. The donor was CMV seronegative and was included in the group of over 300 seronegative cohort members. Every donor gave a peripheral blood sample, and the peripheral blood mononuclear cells from that sample were used for TCR beta sequencing. The Qiagen DNeasy Blood Extraction Kit was used to extract genomic DNA from the blood cell samples. Study-wide findings and limitations: Because counts were too low, about 18 rarely observed V segments, including chromosome 9 orphons, were excluded from the earlier analysis of 587 of the donors. In a later analysis, around 17,000 TCR beta sequences were associated with specific HLA alleles at a false discovery rate of 0.05. While some public TCRs were present in many individuals, most TCR sequences turned up only very rarely across donors. CMV serostatus was the only immune exposure information available for the cohort. A further reported finding was that TCR beta sequences accurately predicted the HLA-A and HLA-B alleles for most subjects in the first cohort. According to a later genetic analysis, donors in an Asian-associated ancestry cluster had fewer N-insertions in productive TCRs than the approximately 630-donor mean. Linkage disequilibrium might explain the correlated functional status among segregating V segments, but an unknown experimental factor could not be excluded. Most CMV-associated TCR beta chains appeared to be HLA-restricted in a later analysis, and the HLA associations seemed to be driven largely by CMV exposure. According to a later analysis, TCR association rates differed among HLA loci, with DRB1 alleles showing the most associated TCRs and HLA-C alleles showing the fewest. Broadly in line with IMGT annotations, most TCR beta V segments showed up in productive rearrangements about 90% or about 30% of the time in an earlier analysis of several hundred of the donors. Because HLA typing was unavailable for some donors at each locus, only the typed subset was used in association tests. In a later analysis, HLA-associated TCR beta chains showed more clonal expansion and lower generation probabilities than non-associated chains that were equally common. A total of some 180 TCR beta chains were listed by the study as associated with cytomegalovirus. In vitro tests confirmed that three of the cytomegalovirus-associated TCR beta chains recognize cytomegalovirus antigens. The authors suggested that the approach could potentially be extended to other disease states and immunological phenotypes. A cluster of highly shared sequence variants was judged likely to represent a technical artifact of the sequencing pipeline. Strong co-occurrence of HLA alleles, especially DR and DQ, made assigning TCR associations to individual alleles difficult. Roughly uniform sequencing depth across donors was assumed in presence/absence analyses, although this assumption may not hold. V-gene and J-gene trimming of TCR beta chains was associated with a missense DCLRE1C variant in a later genetic analysis, and the association was replicated in an independent cohort. In both the original and validation cohorts, the classifier was reported to diagnose cytomegalovirus status with high specificity and sensitivity. Only TCR beta chains were sequenced in this cohort, and the absence of alpha or paired-chain data limited detectable features. Several of the top co-occurrence clusters appeared to be linked to parvovirus B19, influenza, CMV and Epstein-Barr virus, according to a later analysis.

This sequence originates from a woman aged 25 to 39 in good health and CMV-seronegative. The sample consisted of PBMCs.

This receptor carries the CDR3 CASSTIAGGYNEQFF. The bases are TGTGCCAGTAGTACCATAGCGGGGGGTTATAATGAGCAGTTCTTC. The chain is assembled from TRBV19 and TRBJ2-1; TRBD2 agrees with 10 junctional bases. Sequences LNHDA (CDR1) and SQIVND (CDR2) are obtained from the germline V gene (reference sequence). CDR3 length: 15 amino acids, cysteine to phenylalanine. CDR3 DNA only is kept here, 45 bases in frame from base 1. V loses 4 bases at its end and J loses 7 bases; junction bases beyond the gene matches: 7.